This TCR beta chain was retrieved from a study of cytomegalovirus exposure and HLA in healthy donors. Study observations and caveats: A later analysis found first-cohort TCR clusters tended to co-occur in the 120 or so validation repertoires. Testing in vitro showed a few CMV-associated chains specific for CMV antigens. Researchers catalogued over 150 TCR beta chains as cytomegalovirus-associated. Reports credit the classifier with highly specific, highly sensitive diagnosis of cytomegalovirus status.

With respect to this clone: What it binds is not known.

The CDR3 is 14 residues long. The J segment lost 3 bases and the V segment lost 10 bases, leaving 11 bases of the junction unmatched. Germline V gives CDR1 SGHRS, CDR2 YFSETQ. Data came from immunoSEQ multiplex PCR; TCRdb stores just in-frame clones and leaves some out. Of tens of thousands of clones listed, roughly 90% are singletons. This chain links TRBV5-1 with TRBJ2-7; 9 bases map to TRBD1. This sequence originates from a woman younger than 30 in good health and CMV-seronegative. What was sequenced was PBMCs. The CDR3 here is CAQFRDRENYEQYF. In DNA form, the CDR3 reads TGCGCCCAGTTCCGGGACAGGGAAAACTACGAGCAGTACTTC.